This TCR beta chain was captured in a study of blood T cell repertoires in COVID-19 (TCRdb year 2020). With respect to the entire study: The collaborator samples originated in the United States, Italy and Spain and spanned the acute and convalescent phases of COVID-19. The sample metadata nearly always contained a de-identified subject ID, COVID-19 status, age in years and sex. Where available, HLA class I and class II types were taken from metadata supplied by the sample provider and were not determined by assay-based typing. Deeply sampled blood TCRbeta repertoires from subjects exposed to, actively infected with, or recovered from COVID-19 were included in the dataset. The material from the prospective study consisted of cDNA or gDNA derived from T cells, B-cell-depleted T cells, or PBMCs. Samples came from the ongoing ImmuneRACE study (first 160 participants) plus 1,254 subjects from 6 global collaborators. The repertoires were released in a freely available public database intended as a resource for research on the immune response to SARS-CoV-2. What the research found in general, with its limitations: The quantity of clinical and demographic metadata differed by source and by participant and was supplied without curation.

The immunoSEQ Assay, a bias-controlled multiplex PCR, was used to amplify TCRbeta CDR3 regions from genomic DNA. In the paper's pipeline: The number of nucleated cells in each sample was estimated from the amplification of reference gene primers within the assay. Sequence reads were collapsed and filtered to measure the absolute abundance of every unique TCRbeta CDR3 rearrangement. Productive Simpson clonality was computed per sample as the square root of Simpson's diversity index over productive rearrangements. TCRdb took this table from immuneACCESS and kept in-frame rearrangements with V and J called. Such tables lack part of the clones; where checked against another copy, unresolved V genes explain under half of the gap, and the rest is unexplained. V and J calls plus clone size are reproduced from that table; the DNA served to infer D and trimming. The sample table records under 350,000 clones; about 86% of these occur just once. The ten largest clones represent about 4% of the sample.

As to this clone: It lacks a known antigen. Base qualities are not at hand, and no much larger clone is one base apart.

Participants in the prospective study were enrolled through a virtual design, were aged about 18 to 100 years, and lived in approximately 25 United States geographic areas. Cohort assignment in the prospective study relied on participant-reported clinical history from a screening survey and a study questionnaire. Each participant in the prospective study had whole blood, serum and a nasopharyngeal or oropharyngeal swab collected by mobile phlebotomists. Additional blood draws and questionnaires over an approximately two-month period could optionally be provided by prospective study participants. Before DNA extraction, blood samples from the prospective study were shipped at room temperature or frozen. The germline V gene (reference sequence) sets CDR1 to LGHDT and CDR2 to YNNKEL. The trim is 4 bases for V and 7 bases for J, with a gap of 11 bases between the germline ends. The CDR3 holds 13 amino acids from the cysteine to the phenylalanine. Only the CDR3 portion is preserved as DNA: 39 bases, with reading frame beginning at the first base.

The sequence was collected from a woman between 40 and 55 years old with acute COVID-19. Sequenced: PBMCs or T cells enriched from blood (not recorded which). The chain is made from TRBV3-1 (or the pseudogene TRBV3-2) and TRBJ1-5, with no D gene named confidently. Read as DNA, the sequence is TGTGCCAGCAGCCCTTTCAGCGGCCAGCCCCAGCATTTT. Protein translation: CASSPFSGQPQHF.